Listed below are T cell receptor beta chains from one sample, sequenced in a study of T cells in localized non-small cell lung cancer. Here immunoSEQ multiplex PCR was the method, and the copy in TCRdb shows in-frame clones only, minus some. This sample has around 24,000 clones, with about 90% found just once. The material was peripheral blood, obtained before any cancer treatment. These receptors were collected from a male donor older than 55 with stage I squamous cell lung carcinoma. CDR3s include the opening cysteine and the closing phenylalanine or tryptophan. Fields, in order: D gene, J gene, clone size, V gene, CDR3 protein, CDR3 DNA. D genes are given only for firm matches. Expanded clones get a size class; other rows say once, few or many, or leave the size out.

TRBD1	TRBJ2-5	-	TRBV10-2	CASRTGETQYF	TGCGCCAGTAGGACAGGGGAGACCCAGTACTTC
-	TRBJ1-6	-	TRBV5-6	CASSLDAGIDSPLHF	TGTGCCAGCAGCTTGGATGCAGGGATAGATTCACCCCTCCACTTT
-	TRBJ2-3	-	TRBV19	CASSPHRDPDTQYF	TGTGCCAGTAGTCCTCACAGGGACCCAGATACGCAGTATTTT
-	TRBJ1-5	-	TRBV7-2	CASSLALDQPQHF	TGTGCCAGCAGCTTAGCGCTTGATCAGCCCCAGCATTTT
-	TRBJ1-3	-	TRBV4-1	CASSLPVGRAKGNTIYF	TGCGCCAGCAGCCTCCCTGTAGGCAGGGCGAAAGGGAACACCATATATTTT
-	TRBJ1-1	-	TRBV30	CARNRLNTEAFF	TGTGCCAGAAACAGGCTTAACACTGAAGCTTTCTTT
-	TRBJ1-5	-	TRBV12-5	CASGLGDVGNQPQHF	TGTGCTAGTGGTTTGGGGGACGTGGGCAATCAGCCCCAGCATTTT
-	TRBJ1-5	-	TRBV6-5	CASKEGDQPQHF	TGTGCCAGCAAGGAGGGAGATCAGCCCCAGCATTTT
-	TRBJ1-5	-	TRBV25-1	CASSELGGNQPQHF	TGTGCCAGCAGTGAACTGGGGGGCAATCAGCCCCAGCATTTT
-	TRBJ1-2	-	TRBV5-5	CASSLGGEGYGYTF	TGTGCCAGCAGCTTGGGGGGAGAAGGGTATGGCTACACCTTC
-	TRBJ2-1	-	TRBV5-4	CASSLVARNNEQFF	TGTGCCAGCAGCTTGGTGGCACGGAACAATGAGCAGTTCTTC
TRBD2	TRBJ2-7	-	TRBV18	CASSFSGRFNEQYF	TGTGCCAGCTCATTTAGCGGGAGGTTCAACGAGCAGTACTTC
-	TRBJ2-3	once	TRBV7-7	CASSLLPGPTDTQYF	TGTGCTAGCAGCTTATTACCGGGCCCCACAGATACGCAGTATTTT
TRBD1	TRBJ1-5	-	TRBV7-9	CASSLGTGENQPQHF	TGTGCCAGCAGCTTAGGTACAGGGGAGAATCAGCCCCAGCATTTT
-	TRBJ2-7	-	TRBV2	CASRGTGPSYEQYF	TGTGCCAGCAGAGGAACAGGCCCCTCCTACGAGCAGTACTTC
-	TRBJ2-5	-	TRBV7-7	CASSLALQGEETQYF	TGTGCTAGCAGCTTAGCGCTGCAGGGCGAGGAGACCCAGTACTTC
-	TRBJ1-6	-	TRBV30	CAWSGQGKSPLHF	TGTGCCTGGTCAGGGCAGGGCAAATCACCCCTCCACTTT
-	TRBJ1-6	-	TRBV10-3	CAISGDASYNSPLHF	TGTGCCATCAGTGGGGACGCCTCCTATAATTCACCCCTCCACTTT
-	TRBJ1-1	-	TRBV6-5	CASSQLGGTEAFF	TGTGCCAGCAGCCAACTTGGTGGGACTGAAGCTTTCTTT
TRBD2	TRBJ2-3	-	TRBV11-2	CASSRARGGGSDTQYF	TGTGCCAGCAGCCGGGCGCGGGGGGGAGGATCAGATACGCAGTATTTT
-	TRBJ2-3	-	TRBV6-5	CASSLRLEGTDTQYF	TGTGCCAGCAGTTTACGACTAGAGGGCACAGATACGCAGTATTTT
-	TRBJ1-1	few	TRBV30	CAWRRGPRRGTEAFF	TGTGCCTGGAGACGAGGGCCGCGGAGGGGCACTGAAGCTTTCTTT
TRBD2	TRBJ2-1	-	TRBV30	CAWSVLRVNSGGPSYNEQFF	TGTGCCTGGAGTGTACTGCGGGTCAATAGCGGGGGACCCTCCTACAATGAGCAGTTCTTC
TRBD2	TRBJ2-7	-	TRBV9	CASSVAAGSYYEQYF	TGTGCCAGCAGCGTAGCAGCGGGGAGCTACTACGAGCAGTACTTC
-	TRBJ2-2	-	TRBV5-6	CASSQHGTGELFF	TGTGCCAGCAGCCAGCACGGAACCGGGGAGCTGTTTTTT
TRBD2	TRBJ2-3	-	TRBV11-2	CASSLPMTSGGFTDTQYF	TGTGCCAGCAGCTTACCCATGACTAGCGGGGGATTCACAGATACGCAGTATTTT
-	TRBJ2-5	once	TRBV7-9	CASSLGAGSETQYF	TGTGCCAGCAGCTTGGGGGCAGGGTCAGAGACCCAGTACTTC
-	TRBJ1-2	-	TRBV7-9	CASSLAGSGAYTF	TGTGCCAGCAGCTTAGCGGGAAGCGGGGCCTACACCTTC
-	TRBJ1-2	-	TRBV18	CASSPRTGANYGYTF	TGTGCCAGCTCACCCAGGACTGGAGCTAACTATGGCTACACCTTC
TRBD2	TRBJ2-3	-	TRBV7-2	CASSSLAGGGTDTQYF	TGTGCCAGCAGCTCTCTAGCGGGAGGTGGAACAGATACGCAGTATTTT
-	TRBJ1-6	-	TRBV11-3	CASSLDSDNSPLHF	TGTGCCAGCAGCTTAGACAGCGATAATTCACCCCTCCACTTT
TRBD1	TRBJ2-7	-	TRBV7-9	CASGQTIYEQYF	TGTGCCTCGGGACAGACTATTTACGAGCAGTACTTC
TRBD1	TRBJ2-7	-	TRBV7-9	CASSLGQGNVGQYF	TGTGCCAGCAGCTTGGGACAGGGGAACGTCGGGCAGTACTTC
TRBD1	TRBJ2-3	-	TRBV29-1	CSVKGSWTGKGTTQYF	TGCAGCGTTAAAGGGTCCTGGACAGGGAAGGGTACTACGCAGTATTTT
TRBD2	TRBJ2-3	-	TRBV5-1	CASSLGLAGQNGDTQYF	TGCGCCAGCAGCTTGGGACTAGCGGGCCAGAATGGAGATACGCAGTATTTT
-	TRBJ1-5	once	TRBV6-5	CASSLDGFNQPQHF	TGTGCCAGCAGTTTGGACGGTTTCAATCAGCCCCAGCATTTT
-	TRBJ1-6	-	TRBV30	CAWSPTGTSPLHF	TGTGCCTGGAGTCCTACAGGGACCTCACCCCTCCACTTT
TRBD1	TRBJ2-7	-	TRBV7-9	CASTDRAYEQYF	TGTGCCAGTACGGACAGGGCCTACGAGCAGTACTTC